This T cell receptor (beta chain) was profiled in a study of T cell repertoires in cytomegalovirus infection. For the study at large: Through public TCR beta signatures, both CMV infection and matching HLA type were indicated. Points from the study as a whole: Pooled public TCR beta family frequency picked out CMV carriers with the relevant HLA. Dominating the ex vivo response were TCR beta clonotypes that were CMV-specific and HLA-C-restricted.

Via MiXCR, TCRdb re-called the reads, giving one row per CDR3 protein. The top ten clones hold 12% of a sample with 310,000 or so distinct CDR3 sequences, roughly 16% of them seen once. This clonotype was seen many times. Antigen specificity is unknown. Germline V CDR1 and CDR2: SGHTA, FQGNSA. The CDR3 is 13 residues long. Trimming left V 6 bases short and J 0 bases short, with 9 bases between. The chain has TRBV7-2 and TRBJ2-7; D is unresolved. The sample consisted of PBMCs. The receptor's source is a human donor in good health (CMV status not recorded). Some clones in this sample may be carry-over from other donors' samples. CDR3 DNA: TGTGCCAGCAGACCCCCTGGCTCCTACGAGCAGTACTTC. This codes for CASRPPGSYEQYF.